This TCR beta chain came from a study of blood T cell repertoires in COVID-19. Between the trimmed V and J ends, which lost 5 bases and 0 bases, there was a span of 8 bases. The CDR3 extends over 13 amino acids. The V gene's germline CDR1 is SGHRS and CDR2 YFSETQ. Using immunoSEQ multiplex PCR, the repertoire was profiled, and TCRdb retains in-frame clones only, with some absent. Of 250,000 to 300,000 clones in the sample, 75% to 90% were seen once. The J gene is TRBJ1-1, the V gene TRBV5-1; D gene ambiguous. This TCR was recovered from an older woman with acute or convalescent COVID-19. The sequenced sample consisted of peripheral blood. The CDR3 bases are TGCGCCAGCAGGGTGGGCATGAACACTGAAGCTTTCTTT. Translation: CASRVGMNTEAFF.